A single sample is the source of the 17 T cell receptor beta chains below, sequenced in a study of cytomegalovirus exposure and HLA in healthy donors. A multiplex PCR was run with 60 Vbeta primers and 13 Jbeta primers. Profiling relied on immunoSEQ multiplex PCR, and the TCRdb table lists in-frame clones only, not all of them. This table has 180,000 or so clones, approximately 80% appearing once. Sequences were obtained from PBMCs. These receptors originate from a woman aged 45-65 years in good health and CMV-seronegative.

This chain joins TRBV2 and TRBJ1-1; the D gene is possibly TRBD1 (5 bases). The CDR3 has 13 residues. Germline V gene data show CDR1 as SNHLY and CDR2 as FYNNEI. With 7 bases removed from V and 1 base from J, the gap between germline ends came to 10 bases. CDR3 coding DNA: TGTGCCAGCACCGGACACCCGAACACTGAAGCTTTCTTT. It is translated as CASTGHPNTEAFF.

J is TRBJ1-1 and V is TRBV5-4; D ambiguous. The CDR3 runs to 15 residues. V was clipped by 0 bases and J by 3 bases, with 12 bases between them. Germline V lookup: CDR1 SGHNT, CDR2 YYREEE (reference sequence). DNA for the CDR3: TGTGCCAGCAGCTTGGCCGGGCCGAGGGACACTGAAGCTTTCTTT. It specifies CASSLAGPRDTEAFF.

This chain links TRBV6-6 with TRBJ1-2, with 7 bases identical to TRBD1. The CDR3 totals 14 residues. CDR1 is MNHNY, CDR2 SVGAGI, per germline (reference sequence). The V and J ends lost 7 bases and 6 bases, in that order; junction bases with no gene match: 11. CDR3 sequence: CASNSIQGSNGYTF. CDR3 sequence (DNA): TGTGCCAGCAATTCAATACAGGGGAGCAATGGCTACACCTTC.

This chain uses TRBV6-5 with TRBJ2-2, with 7 bases matching TRBD1. Trimming at V came to 2 bases and at J to 1 base, leaving 1 base not matched to a gene. This CDR3 spans 15 amino acids. CDR1 and CDR2 from the germline V gene are MNHEY and SVGAGI. The CDR3 spells CASSYGTVNTGELFF. CDR3 nucleotide sequence: TGTGCCAGCAGTTACGGGACAGTGAACACCGGGGAGCTGTTTTTT.

The chain joins TRBV11-1 to TRBJ1-1; TRBD1 might be the D (5 bases). The V and J ends lost 5 bases and 3 bases respectively, with 25 bases between them. Germline assignment: CDR1 SGHAT and CDR2 FQDESV (reference sequence). The CDR3 totals 18 residues. This chain's CDR3 is CASSRKLDRGGWYTEAFF. DNA for the CDR3: TGTGCCAGCAGCCGGAAACTGGACCGGGGGGGTTGGTACACTGAAGCTTTCTTT.

CDR3 amino acids: CASKAGGGGSNTGELFF. CDR3 in DNA: TGTGCCAGTAAAGCCGGGGGTGGCGGATCGAACACCGGGGAGCTGTTTTTT. The gene calls are TRBV19 and TRBJ2-2; D is perhaps TRBD2 (6 bases). The germline gives CDR1 LNHDA, CDR2 SQIVND (reference sequence). Trimming pared 7 bases from V and 0 bases from J, leaving 18 bases between. The CDR3 covers 17 residues.

The genes are TRBV30 and TRBJ1-3; TRBD1 aligns across 10 bases. With V trimmed by 5 bases and J by 4 bases, 14 bases remained unmatched. This CDR3 spans 17 amino acids. CDR1 GTSNPN and CDR2 SVGIG come from the germline V gene (reference sequence). DNA for the CDR3: TGTGCCTGGGGGGCTGCCCGGGACAGGGGACTGGGAAACACCATATATTTT. As protein: CAWGAARDRGLGNTIYF.

The table lists this clone with a count of one. This rearrangement joins TRBV9 to TRBJ2-7; 10 bases match TRBD2. CDR1 is SGDLS, CDR2 YYNGEE, per germline. The CDR3 is made up of 14 amino acids. J gave up 5 bases and V 0 bases, and 2 bases lay outside the gene matches. CDR3 in DNA: TGTGCCAGCAGCGTAGGTCTAGCGGGGGACGAGCAGTACTTC. Amino acid sequence: CASSVGLAGDEQYF.

The chain couples TRBV28 to TRBJ2-1, with 8 bases that match TRBD2. CDR3 length: 17 residues. The J segment lost 5 bases and the V segment lost 2 bases, leaving 11 bases of the junction unmatched. CDR1 and CDR2 from the germline V gene are MDHEN and SYDVKM. CDR3 in amino acids: CASSLNFGGGSNNEQFF. The CDR3 coding sequence is TGTGCCAGCAGTTTAAATTTCGGCGGGGGGTCCAACAATGAGCAGTTCTTC.

The chain couples TRBV2 to TRBJ2-5; TRBD2 matches 15 bases. CDR3 size: 17 residues. J lost 4 bases, V lost 7 bases, and 10 bases had no gene match. CDR1 SNHLY and CDR2 FYNNEI come from the germline V gene. CDR3 nucleotide sequence: TGTGCCAGCATTCGGACTAGCGGGGGGGCCTGGAGAGAGACCCAGTACTTC. Translation gives CASIRTSGGAWRETQYF.

V gene TRBV11-2 combines with J gene TRBJ2-3, with 9 bases that match TRBD2. After removal of 1 base from V and 2 bases from J, the junction contained 10 bases not matched to a gene. This CDR3 contains 18 residues. The germline gives CDR1 SGHAT, CDR2 FQNNGV. Written as DNA, the CDR3 is TGTGCCAGCAGCTTAGGGCGCGGGAGGGGTTCCCCCACAGATACGCAGTATTTT. The encoded protein is CASSLGRGRGSPTDTQYF.

This clone was observed a few times. The CDR3: CASSLTPPGANVLTF. CDR3 sequence (DNA): TGTGCCAGTAGTCTGACACCCCCTGGGGCCAACGTCCTGACTTTC. V gene TRBV19 combines with J gene TRBJ2-6; D gene unclear. V was cut by 5 bases and J by 2 bases, with 10 bases left in between. CDR1 and CDR2 from the germline V gene are LNHDA and SQIVND (reference sequence). The CDR3 runs to 15 residues.

On this clone itself: This specimen includes other DNA sequences encoding the same CDR3. This chain uses TRBV27 with TRBJ2-7; 8 positions match TRBD1. The CDR3 has 14 amino acids. CDR1 and CDR2 from the germline V gene are MNHEY and SMNVEV (reference sequence). V trimming: 5 bases; J trimming: 6 bases; junction bases outside the gene matches: 9. DNA for the CDR3: TGTGCCAGCAGTCCTGACAGGGGCACCTTCGAGCAGTACTTC. This codes for CASSPDRGTFEQYF.

This chain uses TRBV7-2 with TRBJ1-2; TRBD1 is a possible D gene (5 bases). Deletions cut 5 bases from V and 3 bases from J, with 13 bases between. The CDR3 runs to 14 residues. Per germline, CDR1 SGHTA and CDR2 FQGNSA. CDR3 nucleotide sequence: TGTGCCAGCAGCATCGTCAAGACAGACTATGGCTACACCTTC. Translated, it gives CASSIVKTDYGYTF.

The gene calls are TRBV4-2 and TRBJ2-6; 10 bases are a match to TRBD1. The CDR3 has 19 amino acids. Germline CDR1 is LGHNA and CDR2 is YNFKEQ. The trim removed 4 bases at V and 2 bases at J, leaving 11 bases unmatched. This CDR3 is CASSRQPGQGNTGANVLTF. DNA of the CDR3: TGTGCCAGCAGCCGCCAACCGGGACAGGGGAATACTGGGGCCAACGTCCTGACTTTC.

The chain recombines TRBV7-8 with TRBJ2-1; 9 nucleotides agree with TRBD2. CDR3 length equals 14 residues. The V segment lost 5 bases and the J segment 10 bases; nucleotides outside the gene matches: 9. Looked up from germline, CDR1 is SGHVS and CDR2 is FQNEAQ. The CDR3 spells CASSNPGLAREQFF. CDR3 nucleotide sequence: TGTGCCAGCAGCAACCCGGGACTAGCACGCGAGCAGTTCTTC.

This sequence joins TRBV19 and TRBJ1-4; TRBD1 agrees at 10 bases. CDR1 and CDR2 (germline): LNHDA, SQIVND (reference sequence). Trimming removed 5 bases from V and 2 bases from J; junction bases left unmatched: 11. This CDR3 contains 18 residues. This chain's CDR3 is CASSLLDRGYSTNEKLFF. The CDR3 DNA reads as TGTGCCAGTAGTCTTCTGGACAGGGGGTATTCGACTAATGAAAAACTGTTTTTT.